This T cell receptor (beta chain) was found in a study of T cells after yellow fever vaccination. Findings and caveats of the study: By day 5 rather than day 15, the secondary response had peaked, though it was weaker. Shared CD4/CD8 clonotypes were a small share, likely from convergent recombination.

With respect to this clonotype: The antigen remains unidentified.

TCRdb ran MiXCR on the 5' RACE reads and lists one entry per CDR3 protein. Of some 250,000 distinct CDR3 sequences detected, approximately 3.8% appear once; the ten largest clones hold under 20%. This receptor was identified in a man aged 18 to 29 who received the YFV17D yellow fever vaccine. The source was PBMCs, collected 15 days after the yellow fever booster vaccination.

The CDR3 loop reads CASRKGQGEGGYTF. CDR3 DNA sequence: TGTGCCAGCAGGAAAGGACAGGGGGAAGGAGGCTACACCTTC. V and J are TRBV2 and TRBJ1-2; TRBD1 agrees at 10 bases. V gave up 6 bases and J gave up 8 bases; unmatched junction bases: 9. Per the germline V gene, CDR1 is SNHLY and CDR2 is FYNNEI. CDR3 length: 14 amino acids.